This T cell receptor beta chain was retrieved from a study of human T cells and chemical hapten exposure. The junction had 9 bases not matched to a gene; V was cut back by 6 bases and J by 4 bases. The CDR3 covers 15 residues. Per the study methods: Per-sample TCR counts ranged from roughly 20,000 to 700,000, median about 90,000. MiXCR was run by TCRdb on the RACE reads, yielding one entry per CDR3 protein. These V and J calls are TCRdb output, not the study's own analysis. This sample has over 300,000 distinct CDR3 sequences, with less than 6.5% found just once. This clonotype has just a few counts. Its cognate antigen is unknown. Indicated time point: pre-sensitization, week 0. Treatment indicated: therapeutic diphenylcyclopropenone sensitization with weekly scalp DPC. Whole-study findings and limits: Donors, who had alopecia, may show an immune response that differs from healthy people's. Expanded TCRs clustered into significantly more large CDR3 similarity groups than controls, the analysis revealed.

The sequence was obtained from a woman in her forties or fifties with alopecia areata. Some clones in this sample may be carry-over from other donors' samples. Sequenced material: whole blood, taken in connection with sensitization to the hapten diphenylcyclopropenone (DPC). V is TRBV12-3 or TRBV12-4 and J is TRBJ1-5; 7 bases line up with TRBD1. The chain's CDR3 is CASSLSGGLNQPQHF. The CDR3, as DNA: TGTGCCAGCAGCCTGTCAGGGGGGTTGAATCAGCCCCAGCATTTT.